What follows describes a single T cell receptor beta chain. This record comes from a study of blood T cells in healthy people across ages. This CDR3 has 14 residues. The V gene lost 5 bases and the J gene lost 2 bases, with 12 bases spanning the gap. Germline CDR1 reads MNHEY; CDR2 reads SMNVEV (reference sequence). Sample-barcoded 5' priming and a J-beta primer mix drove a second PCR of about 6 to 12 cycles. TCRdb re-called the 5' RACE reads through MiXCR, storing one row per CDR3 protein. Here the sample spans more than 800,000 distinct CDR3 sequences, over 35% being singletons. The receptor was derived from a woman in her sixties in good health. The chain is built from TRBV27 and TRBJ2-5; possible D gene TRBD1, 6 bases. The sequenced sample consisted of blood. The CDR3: CASSIQGKQETQYF. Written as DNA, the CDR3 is TGTGCCAGCAGTATACAGGGAAAGCAAGAGACCCAGTACTTC.